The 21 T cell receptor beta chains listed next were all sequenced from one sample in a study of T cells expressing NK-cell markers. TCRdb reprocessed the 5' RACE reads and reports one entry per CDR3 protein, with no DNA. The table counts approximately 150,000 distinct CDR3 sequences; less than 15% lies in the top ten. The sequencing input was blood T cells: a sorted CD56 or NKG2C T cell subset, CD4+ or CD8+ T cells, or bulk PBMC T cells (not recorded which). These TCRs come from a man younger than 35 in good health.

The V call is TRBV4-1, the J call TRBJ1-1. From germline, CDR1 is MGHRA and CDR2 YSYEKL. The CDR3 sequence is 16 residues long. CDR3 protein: CASSQVPGVGNTEAFF.

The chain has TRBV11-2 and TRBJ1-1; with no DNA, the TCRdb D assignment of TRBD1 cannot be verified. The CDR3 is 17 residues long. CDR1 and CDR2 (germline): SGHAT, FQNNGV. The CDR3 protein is CASSWGRGPGVNTEAFF.

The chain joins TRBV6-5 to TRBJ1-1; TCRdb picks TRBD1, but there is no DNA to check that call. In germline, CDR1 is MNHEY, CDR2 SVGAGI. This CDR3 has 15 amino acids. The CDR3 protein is CASSYSAGLATEAFF.

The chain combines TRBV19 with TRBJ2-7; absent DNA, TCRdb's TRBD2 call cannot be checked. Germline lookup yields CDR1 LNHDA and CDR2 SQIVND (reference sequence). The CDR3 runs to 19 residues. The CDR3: CASSPGLAGLFKSSYEQYF.

The CDR3 here is CASSPRFNSQETQYF. The genes are TRBV12-3 or TRBV12-4 and TRBJ2-5; the D call from TCRdb, TRBD2, cannot be confirmed without DNA. The CDR3 covers 15 residues.

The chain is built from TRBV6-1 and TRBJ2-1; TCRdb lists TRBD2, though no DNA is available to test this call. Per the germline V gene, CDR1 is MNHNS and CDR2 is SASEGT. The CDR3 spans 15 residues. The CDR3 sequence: CASRPGLAGGREQFF.

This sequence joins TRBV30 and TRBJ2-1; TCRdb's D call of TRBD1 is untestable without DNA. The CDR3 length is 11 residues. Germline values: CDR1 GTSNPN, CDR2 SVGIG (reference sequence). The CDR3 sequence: CAWMMGGEQFF.

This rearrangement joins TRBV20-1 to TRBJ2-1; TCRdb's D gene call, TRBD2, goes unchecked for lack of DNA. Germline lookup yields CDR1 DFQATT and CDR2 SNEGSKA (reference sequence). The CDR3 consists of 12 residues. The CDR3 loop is CSVLIEGYEQFF.

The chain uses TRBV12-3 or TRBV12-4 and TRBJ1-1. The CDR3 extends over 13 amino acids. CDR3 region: CASSFRGYTEAFF.

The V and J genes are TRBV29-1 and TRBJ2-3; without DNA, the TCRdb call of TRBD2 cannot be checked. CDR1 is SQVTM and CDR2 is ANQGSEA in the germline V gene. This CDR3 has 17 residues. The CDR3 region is CSVASLAGPRGTDTQYF.

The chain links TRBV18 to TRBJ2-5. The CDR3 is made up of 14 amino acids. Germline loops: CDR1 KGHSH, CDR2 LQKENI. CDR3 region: CASSPPGREETQYF.

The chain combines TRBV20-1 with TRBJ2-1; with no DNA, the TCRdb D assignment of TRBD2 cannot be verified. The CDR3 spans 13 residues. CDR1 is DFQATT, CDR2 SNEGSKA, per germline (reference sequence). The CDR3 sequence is CSASSGRIHEQFF.

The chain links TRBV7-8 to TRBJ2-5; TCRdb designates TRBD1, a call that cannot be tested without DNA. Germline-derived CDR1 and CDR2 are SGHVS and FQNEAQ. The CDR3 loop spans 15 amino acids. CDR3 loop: CASSLVSTAKETQYF. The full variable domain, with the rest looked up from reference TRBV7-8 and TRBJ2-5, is GAGVSQSPRYKVAKRGQDVALRCDPISGHVSLFWYQQALGQGPEFLTYFQNEAQLDKSGLPSDRFFAERPEGSVSTLKIQRTQQEDSAVYLCASSLVSTAKETQYFGPGTRLLVL.

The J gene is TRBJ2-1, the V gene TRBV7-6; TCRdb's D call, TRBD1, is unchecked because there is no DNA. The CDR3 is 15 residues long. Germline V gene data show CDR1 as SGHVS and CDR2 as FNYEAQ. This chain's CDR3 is CASSPGQGAGDEQFF. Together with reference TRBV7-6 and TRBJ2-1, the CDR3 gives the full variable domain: GAGVSQSPRYKVTKRGQDVALRCDPISGHVSLYWYRQALGQGPEFLTYFNYEAQQDKSGLPNDRFSAERPEGSISTLTIQRTEQRDSAMYRCASSPGQGAGDEQFFGPGTRLTVL.

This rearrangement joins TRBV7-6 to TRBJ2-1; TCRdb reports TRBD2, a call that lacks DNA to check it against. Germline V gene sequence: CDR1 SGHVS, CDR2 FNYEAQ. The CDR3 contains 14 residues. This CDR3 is CASSLEGGPNEQFF.

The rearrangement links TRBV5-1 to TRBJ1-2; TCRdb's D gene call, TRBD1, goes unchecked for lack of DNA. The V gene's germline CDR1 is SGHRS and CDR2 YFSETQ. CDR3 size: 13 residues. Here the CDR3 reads CASSLPGFDGYTF.

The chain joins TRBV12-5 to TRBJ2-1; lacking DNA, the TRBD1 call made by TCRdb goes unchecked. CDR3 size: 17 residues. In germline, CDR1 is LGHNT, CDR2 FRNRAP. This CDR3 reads CASGLVVEQGYPDEQFF.

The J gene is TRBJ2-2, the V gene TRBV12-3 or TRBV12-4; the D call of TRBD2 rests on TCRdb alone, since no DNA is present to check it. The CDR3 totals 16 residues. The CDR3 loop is CASSILAGGPGGELFF.

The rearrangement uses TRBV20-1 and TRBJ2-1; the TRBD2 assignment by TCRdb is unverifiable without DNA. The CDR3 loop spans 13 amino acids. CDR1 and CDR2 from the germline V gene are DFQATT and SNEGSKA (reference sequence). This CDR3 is CSRGLAGHNEQFF.

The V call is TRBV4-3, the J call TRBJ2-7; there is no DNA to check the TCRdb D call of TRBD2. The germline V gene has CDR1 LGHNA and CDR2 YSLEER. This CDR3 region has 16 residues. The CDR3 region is CASSQWVGTSDGEQYF.

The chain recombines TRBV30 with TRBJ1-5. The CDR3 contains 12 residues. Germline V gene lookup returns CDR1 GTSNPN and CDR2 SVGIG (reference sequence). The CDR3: CAWSPQNQPQHF. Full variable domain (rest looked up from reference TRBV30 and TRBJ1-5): SQTIHQWPATLVQPVGSPLSLECTVEGTSNPNLYWYRQAAGRGLQLLFYSVGIGQISSEVPQNLSASRPQDRQFILSSKKLLLSDSGFYLCAWSPQNQPQHFGDGTRLSIL.